One and the same sample provided the 2 T cell receptor beta chains below, sequenced in a study of cytomegalovirus exposure and HLA in healthy donors. Vbeta (60) and Jbeta (13) primers were used in the PCR. Using immunoSEQ multiplex PCR, the repertoire was profiled, and TCRdb retains in-frame clones only, with some absent. Among approximately 170,000 clones listed, around two thirds were seen once. The sequenced sample consisted of PBMCs. These receptors were obtained from a man aged 35-49 years in good health and CMV-seronegative.

V usage is TRBV5-1 and J usage is TRBJ2-2; TRBD1 agrees at 10 bases. The CDR3 sequence is 16 residues long. The J segment lost 4 bases and the V segment lost 3 bases, leaving 6 bases of the junction unmatched. The V gene's germline CDR1 is SGHRS and CDR2 YFSETQ. The CDR3: CASSSRDRGGTGELFF. CDR3 bases: TGCGCCAGCAGCTCCCGGGACAGGGGAGGCACCGGGGAGCTGTTTTTT.

This chain uses TRBV2 with TRBJ1-6; D not certain. Per germline, CDR1 SNHLY and CDR2 FYNNEI. The CDR3 has 15 amino acids. The V and J ends lost 3 bases and 2 bases respectively, with 8 bases between them. The CDR3 region has the DNA TGTGCCAGCAGTGACAGGCTAACCTATAATTCACCCCTCCACTTT. Protein: CASSDRLTYNSPLHF.